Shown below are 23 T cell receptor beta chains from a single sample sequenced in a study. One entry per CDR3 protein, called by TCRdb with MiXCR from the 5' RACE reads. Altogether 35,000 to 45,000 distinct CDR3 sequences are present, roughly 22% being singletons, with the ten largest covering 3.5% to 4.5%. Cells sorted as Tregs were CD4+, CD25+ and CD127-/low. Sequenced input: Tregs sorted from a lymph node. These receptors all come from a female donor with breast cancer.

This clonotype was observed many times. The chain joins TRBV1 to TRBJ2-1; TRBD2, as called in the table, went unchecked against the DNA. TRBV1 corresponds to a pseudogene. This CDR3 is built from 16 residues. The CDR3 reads CTSSPTRDGFANEQFF. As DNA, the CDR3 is TGCACCAGCAGCCCTACCAGGGATGGCTTTGCCAATGAGCAGTTCTTC.

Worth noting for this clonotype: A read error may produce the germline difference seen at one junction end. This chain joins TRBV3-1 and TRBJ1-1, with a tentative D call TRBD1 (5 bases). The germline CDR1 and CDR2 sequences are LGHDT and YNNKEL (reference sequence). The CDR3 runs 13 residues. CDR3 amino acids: CASRPGEDTKAFF. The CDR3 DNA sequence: TGTGCCAGCAGGCCCGGGGAGGACACTAAAGCTTTCTTT. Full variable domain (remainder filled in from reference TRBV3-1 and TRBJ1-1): DTAVSQTPKYLVTQMGNDKSIKCEQNLGHDTMYWYKQDSKKFLKIMFSYNNKELIINETVPNRFSPKSPDKAHLNLHINSLELGDSAVYFCASRPGEDTKAFFGQGTRLTVV.

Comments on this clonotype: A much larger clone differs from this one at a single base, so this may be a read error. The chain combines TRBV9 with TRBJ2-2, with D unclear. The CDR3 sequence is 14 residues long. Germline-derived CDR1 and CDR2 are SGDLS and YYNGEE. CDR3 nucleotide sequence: TGTACCAGCAGCCTTACTGGGAACACCGGGGAGCTGTTTTTT. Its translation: CTSSLTGNTGELFF.

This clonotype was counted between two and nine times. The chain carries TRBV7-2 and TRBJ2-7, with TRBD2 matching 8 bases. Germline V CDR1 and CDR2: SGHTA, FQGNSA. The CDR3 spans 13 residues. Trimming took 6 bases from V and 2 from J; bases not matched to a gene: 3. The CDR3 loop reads CASSRTSTYEQYF. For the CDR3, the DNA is TGTGCCAGCAGTCGGACTAGCACCTACGAGCAGTACTTC.

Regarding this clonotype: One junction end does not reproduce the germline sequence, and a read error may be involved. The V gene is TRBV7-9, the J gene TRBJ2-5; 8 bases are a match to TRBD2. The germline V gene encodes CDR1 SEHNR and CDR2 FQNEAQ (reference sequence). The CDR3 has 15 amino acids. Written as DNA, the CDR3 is TGTGCCAGCAGCTTAACTAGCGGCGGGCAAGAGGCCCAGTACTTC. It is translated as CASSLTSGGQEAQYF.

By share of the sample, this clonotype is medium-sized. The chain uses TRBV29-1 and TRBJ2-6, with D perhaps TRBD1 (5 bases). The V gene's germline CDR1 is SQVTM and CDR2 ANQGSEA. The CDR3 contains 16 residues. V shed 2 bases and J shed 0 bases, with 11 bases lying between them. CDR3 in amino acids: CSVETDIHSGANVLTF. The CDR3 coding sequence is TGCAGCGTTGAAACGGACATCCACTCTGGGGCCAACGTCCTGACTTTC.

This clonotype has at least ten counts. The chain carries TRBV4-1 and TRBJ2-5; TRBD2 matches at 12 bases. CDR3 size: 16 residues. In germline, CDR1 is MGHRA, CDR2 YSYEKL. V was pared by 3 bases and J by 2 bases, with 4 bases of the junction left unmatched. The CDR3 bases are TGCGCCAGCAGCCACGGGACTAGCGGGCGGCAAGAGACCCAGTACTTC. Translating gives CASSHGTSGRQETQYF.

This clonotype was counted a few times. CDR3 protein: CASSPDNLAGINEQFF. CDR3 nucleotides: TGTGCCAGCAGCCCCGACAATCTAGCGGGAATCAATGAGCAGTTCTTC. The chain combines TRBV7-3 with TRBJ2-1, with 9 bases that match TRBD2. V gave up 5 bases and J gave up 6 bases; unmatched junction bases: 11. The CDR3 extends over 16 amino acids. Germline CDR1 reads SGHTA; CDR2 reads FQGTGA. The variable domain in full, completed from reference TRBV7-3 and TRBJ2-1, reads GAGVSQTPSNKVTEKGKYVELRCDPISGHTALYWYRQSLGQGPEFLIYFQGTGAADDSGLPNDRFFAVRPEGSVSTLKIQRTERGDSAVYLCASSPDNLAGINEQFFGPGTRLTVL.

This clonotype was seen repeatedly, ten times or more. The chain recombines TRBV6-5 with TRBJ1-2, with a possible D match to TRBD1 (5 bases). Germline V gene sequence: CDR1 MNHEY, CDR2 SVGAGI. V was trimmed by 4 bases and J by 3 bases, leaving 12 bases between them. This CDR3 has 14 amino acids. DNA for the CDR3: TGTGCCAGCAGTTTGGGGCAGGGTGACTATGGCTACACCTTC. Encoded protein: CASSLGQGDYGYTF.

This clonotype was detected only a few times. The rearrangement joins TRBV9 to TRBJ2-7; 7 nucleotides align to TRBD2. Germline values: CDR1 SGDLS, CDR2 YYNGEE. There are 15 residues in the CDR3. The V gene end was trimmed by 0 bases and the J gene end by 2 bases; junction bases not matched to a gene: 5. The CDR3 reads CASSVAGAGPYEQYF. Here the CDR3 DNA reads TGTGCCAGCAGCGTAGCTGGAGCGGGGCCCTACGAGCAGTACTTC.

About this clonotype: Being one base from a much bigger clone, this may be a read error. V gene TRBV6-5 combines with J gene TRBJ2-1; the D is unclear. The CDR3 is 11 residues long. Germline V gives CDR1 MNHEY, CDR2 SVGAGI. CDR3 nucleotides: TGTGCCGGCAGTTACTCCTTCGAGCAGTTCTTC. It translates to CAGSYSFEQFF.

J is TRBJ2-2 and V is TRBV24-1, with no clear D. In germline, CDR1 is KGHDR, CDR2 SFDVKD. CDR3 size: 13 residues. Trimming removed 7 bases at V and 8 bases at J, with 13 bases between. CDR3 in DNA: TGTGCCACCAGGAATGGACCGAGGGGGGAGCTGTTTTTT. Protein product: CATRNGPRGELFF.

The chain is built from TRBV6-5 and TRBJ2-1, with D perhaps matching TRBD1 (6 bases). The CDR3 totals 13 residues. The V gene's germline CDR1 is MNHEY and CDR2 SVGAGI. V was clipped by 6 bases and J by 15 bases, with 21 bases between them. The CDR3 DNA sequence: TGTGCCAGCAGCTCCGGACAGAGACGAATCCGGTTCTTC. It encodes CASSSGQRRIRFF.

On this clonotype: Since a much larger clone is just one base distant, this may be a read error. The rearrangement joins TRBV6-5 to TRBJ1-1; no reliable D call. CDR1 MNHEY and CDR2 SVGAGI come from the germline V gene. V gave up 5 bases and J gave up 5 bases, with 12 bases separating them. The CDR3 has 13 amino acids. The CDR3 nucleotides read TGTGCCAGCAGTGACGAGGTTTGGACTGAAGCTTTCTTT. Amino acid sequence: CASSDEVWTEAFF.

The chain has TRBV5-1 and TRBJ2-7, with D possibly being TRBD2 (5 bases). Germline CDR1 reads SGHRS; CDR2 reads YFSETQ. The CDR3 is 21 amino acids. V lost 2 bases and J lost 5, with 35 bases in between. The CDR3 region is CASSFPIRLVATPTLAHEQYF. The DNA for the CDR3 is TGCGCCAGCAGCTTTCCTATTCGCCTCGTTGCAACCCCTACGCTAGCCCACGAGCAGTACTTC.

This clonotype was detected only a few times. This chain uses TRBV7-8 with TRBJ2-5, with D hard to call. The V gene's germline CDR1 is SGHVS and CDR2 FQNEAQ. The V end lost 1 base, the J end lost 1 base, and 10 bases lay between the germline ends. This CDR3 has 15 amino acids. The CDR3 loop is CASSLVMLVQETQYF. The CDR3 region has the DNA TGTGCCAGCAGCTTAGTGATGCTAGTCCAAGAGACCCAGTACTTC.

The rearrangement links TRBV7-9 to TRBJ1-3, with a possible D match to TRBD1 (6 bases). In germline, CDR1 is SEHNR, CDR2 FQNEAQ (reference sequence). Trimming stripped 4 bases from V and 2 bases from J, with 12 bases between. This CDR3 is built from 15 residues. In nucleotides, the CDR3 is TGTGCCAGCAGCTCCGAGGGGGTGGCTGGAAACACCATATATTTT. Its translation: CASSSEGVAGNTIYF.

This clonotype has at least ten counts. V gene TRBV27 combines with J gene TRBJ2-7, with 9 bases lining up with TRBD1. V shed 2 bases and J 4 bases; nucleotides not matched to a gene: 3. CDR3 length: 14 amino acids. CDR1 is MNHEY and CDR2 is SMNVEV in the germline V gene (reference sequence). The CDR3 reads CASSLGTGSYEQYF. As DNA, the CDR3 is TGTGCCAGCAGTTTAGGGACAGGGAGTTACGAGCAGTACTTC.

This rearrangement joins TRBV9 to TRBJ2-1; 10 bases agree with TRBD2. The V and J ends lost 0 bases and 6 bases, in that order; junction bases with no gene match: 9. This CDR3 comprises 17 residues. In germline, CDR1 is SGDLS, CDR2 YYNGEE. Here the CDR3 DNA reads TGTGCCAGCAGCGTAGGTCCTAGCGGGAGCTTTTCCAATGAGCAGTTCTTC. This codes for CASSVGPSGSFSNEQFF.

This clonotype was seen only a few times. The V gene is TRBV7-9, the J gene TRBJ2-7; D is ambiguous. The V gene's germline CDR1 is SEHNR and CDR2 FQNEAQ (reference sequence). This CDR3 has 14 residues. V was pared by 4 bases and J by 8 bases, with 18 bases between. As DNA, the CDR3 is TGTGCCAGCAGCTCTCAATCGACGGCTACGAAGCAGTACTTC. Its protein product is CASSSQSTATKQYF. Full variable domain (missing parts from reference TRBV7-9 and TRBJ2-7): DTGVSQNPRHKITKRGQNVTFRCDPISEHNRLYWYRQTLGQGPEFLTYFQNEAQLEKSRLLSDRFSAERPKGSFSTLEIQRTEQGDSAMYLCASSSQSTATKQYFGPGTRLTVT.

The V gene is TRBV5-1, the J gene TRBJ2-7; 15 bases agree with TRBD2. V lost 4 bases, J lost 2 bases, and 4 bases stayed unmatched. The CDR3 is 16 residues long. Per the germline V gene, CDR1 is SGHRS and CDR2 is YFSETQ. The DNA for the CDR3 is TGCGCCAGCAGCGGGGGACTAGCGGGAGGCACCTACGAGCAGTACTTC. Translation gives CASSGGLAGGTYEQYF.

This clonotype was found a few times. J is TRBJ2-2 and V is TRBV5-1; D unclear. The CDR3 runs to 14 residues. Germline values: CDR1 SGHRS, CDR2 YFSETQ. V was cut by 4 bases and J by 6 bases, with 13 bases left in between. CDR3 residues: CASSLDSRPGELFF. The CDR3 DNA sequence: TGCGCCAGCAGCCTAGACTCCCGGCCCGGGGAGCTGTTTTTT.

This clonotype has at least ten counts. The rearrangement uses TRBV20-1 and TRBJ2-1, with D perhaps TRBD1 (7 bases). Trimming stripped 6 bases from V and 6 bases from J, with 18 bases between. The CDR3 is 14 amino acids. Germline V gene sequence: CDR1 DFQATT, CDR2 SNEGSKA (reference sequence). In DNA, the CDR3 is TGCAGTGCCCCTGCCAGGGGGGTAGGCAATGAGCAGTTCTTC. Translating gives CSAPARGVGNEQFF.